This TCR beta chain is from a study of early T cells in non-severe SARS-CoV-2 infection. General study results and limits: Matches to VDJdb favored anti-spike CD8 responses and missed private and CD4 specificities.

TCRdb analysed the 5' RACE reads with MiXCR anew, one entry per CDR3 protein. The data show 42,000 or so distinct CDR3 sequences, around 6.3% seen once. This CDR3 is built from 15 residues. V lost 6 bases and J lost 2; bases outside the gene matches: 9. Germline V lookup: CDR1 LNHDA, CDR2 SQIVND (reference sequence). There are many counts of this clonotype. Its antigen is currently unknown. The chain couples TRBV19 to TRBJ2-7; 8 bases agree with TRBD2. The sample was whole blood, taken at baseline. This clonotype was obtained from an adult who was a healthcare worker with PCR-confirmed SARS-CoV-2 infection or an uninfected control (not recorded which). CDR3 loop: CASSPVEGLAYEQYF. The CDR3 coding sequence is TGTGCCAGTAGCCCCGTCGAGGGACTAGCCTACGAGCAGTACTTC.